This TCR beta chain was obtained from a study of blood T cells in healthy people across ages. About the research overall: Template switching retrieved approximately one barcoded beta molecule for each two T cells. Regarding the study as a whole: There were more naive CD4+ cells and higher diversity in long-lived donors than in aged donors.

As for this clonotype: What it recognizes is unknown.

The use of a sample-barcoded 5' primer and a J-beta primer mix characterized a second PCR of about 7 to 12 cycles. There were at least 2.5 million CDR3-containing paired-end reads obtained from each sample. One entry per CDR3 protein, called by TCRdb with MiXCR from the 5' RACE reads. This sample has roughly 650,000 distinct CDR3 sequences, with about 34% found just once. The sequence was collected from an elderly woman in good health. The sequenced material came from blood.

In DNA form, the CDR3 reads TGTGCCAGCAGCTCAGATTGGGGGGCCAGGGAGCAGTTCTTC. It codes for CASSSDWGAREQFF. The chain employs TRBV7-2 and TRBJ2-1; tentatively, D is TRBD1 or TRBD2 (6 bases each). Germline lookup yields CDR1 SGHTA and CDR2 FQGNSA. The V end lost 4 bases, the J end lost 10 bases, and 17 bases lay between the germline ends. The CDR3 is made up of 14 amino acids.